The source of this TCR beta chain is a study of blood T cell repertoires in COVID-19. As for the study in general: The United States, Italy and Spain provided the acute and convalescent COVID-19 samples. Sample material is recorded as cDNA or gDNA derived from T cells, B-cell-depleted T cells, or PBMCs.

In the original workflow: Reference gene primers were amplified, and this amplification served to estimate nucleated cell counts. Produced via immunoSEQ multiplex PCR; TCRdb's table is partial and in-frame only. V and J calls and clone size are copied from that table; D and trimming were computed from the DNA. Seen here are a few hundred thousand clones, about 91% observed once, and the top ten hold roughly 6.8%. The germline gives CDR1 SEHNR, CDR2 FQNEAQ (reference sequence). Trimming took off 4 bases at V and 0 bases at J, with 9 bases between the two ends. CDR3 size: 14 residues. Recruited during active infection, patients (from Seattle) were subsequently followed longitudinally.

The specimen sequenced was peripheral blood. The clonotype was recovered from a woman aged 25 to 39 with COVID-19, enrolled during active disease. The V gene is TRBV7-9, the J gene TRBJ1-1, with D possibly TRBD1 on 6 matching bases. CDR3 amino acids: CASSSRDMNTEAFF. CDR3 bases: TGTGCCAGCAGCTCCAGGGACATGAACACTGAAGCTTTCTTT.